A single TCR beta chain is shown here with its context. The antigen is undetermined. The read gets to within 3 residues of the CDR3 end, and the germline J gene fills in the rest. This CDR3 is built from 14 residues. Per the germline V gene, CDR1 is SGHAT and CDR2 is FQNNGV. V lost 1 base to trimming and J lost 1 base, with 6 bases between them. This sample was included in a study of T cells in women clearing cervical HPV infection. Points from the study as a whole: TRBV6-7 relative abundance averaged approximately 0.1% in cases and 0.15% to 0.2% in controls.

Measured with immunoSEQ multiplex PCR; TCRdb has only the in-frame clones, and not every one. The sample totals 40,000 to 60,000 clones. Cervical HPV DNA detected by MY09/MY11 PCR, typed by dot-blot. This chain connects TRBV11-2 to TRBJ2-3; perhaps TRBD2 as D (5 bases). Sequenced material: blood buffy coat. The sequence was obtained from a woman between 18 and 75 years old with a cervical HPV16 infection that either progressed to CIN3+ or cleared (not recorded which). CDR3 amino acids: CASSLVGGTDTQYF. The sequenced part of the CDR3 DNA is TGTGCCAGCAGCTTAGTCGGGGGCACAGATACG.